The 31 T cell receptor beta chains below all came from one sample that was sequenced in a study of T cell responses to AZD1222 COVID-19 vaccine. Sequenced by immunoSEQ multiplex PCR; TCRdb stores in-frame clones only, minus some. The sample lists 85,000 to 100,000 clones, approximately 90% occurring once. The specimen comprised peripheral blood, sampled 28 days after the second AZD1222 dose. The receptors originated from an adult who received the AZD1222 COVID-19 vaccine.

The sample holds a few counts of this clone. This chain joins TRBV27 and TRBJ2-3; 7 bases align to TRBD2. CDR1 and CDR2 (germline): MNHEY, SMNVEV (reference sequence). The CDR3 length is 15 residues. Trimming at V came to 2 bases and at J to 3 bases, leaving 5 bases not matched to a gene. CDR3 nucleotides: TGTGCCAGCAGTTTAGGCGGGAGTTGGACAGATACGCAGTATTTT. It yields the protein CASSLGGSWTDTQYF.

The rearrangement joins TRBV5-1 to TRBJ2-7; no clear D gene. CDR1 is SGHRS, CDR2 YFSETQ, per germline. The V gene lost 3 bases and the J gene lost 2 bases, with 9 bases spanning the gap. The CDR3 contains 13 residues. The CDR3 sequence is CASSSTPPYEQYF. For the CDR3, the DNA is TGCGCCAGCAGCTCGACTCCCCCCTACGAGCAGTACTTC.

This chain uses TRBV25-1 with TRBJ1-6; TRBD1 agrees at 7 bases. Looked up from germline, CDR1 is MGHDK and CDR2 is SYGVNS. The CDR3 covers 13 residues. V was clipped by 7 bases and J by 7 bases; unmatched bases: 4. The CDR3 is CASTQGGNSPLHF. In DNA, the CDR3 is TGTGCCAGCACCCAGGGGGGGAATTCACCCCTCCACTTT.

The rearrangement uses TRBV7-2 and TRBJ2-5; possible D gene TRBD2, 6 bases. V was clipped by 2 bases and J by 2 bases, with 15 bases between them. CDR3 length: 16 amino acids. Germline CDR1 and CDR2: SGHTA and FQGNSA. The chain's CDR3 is CASSLRVSGLQETQYF. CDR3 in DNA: TGTGCCAGCAGCTTAAGGGTTAGCGGATTACAAGAGACCCAGTACTTC.

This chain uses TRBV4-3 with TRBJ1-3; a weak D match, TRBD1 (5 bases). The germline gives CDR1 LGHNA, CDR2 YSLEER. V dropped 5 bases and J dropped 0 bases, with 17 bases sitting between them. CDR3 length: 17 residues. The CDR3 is CASSTWDGPFSGNTIYF. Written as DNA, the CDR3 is TGCGCCAGCAGCACCTGGGACGGGCCGTTCTCTGGAAACACCATATATTTT.

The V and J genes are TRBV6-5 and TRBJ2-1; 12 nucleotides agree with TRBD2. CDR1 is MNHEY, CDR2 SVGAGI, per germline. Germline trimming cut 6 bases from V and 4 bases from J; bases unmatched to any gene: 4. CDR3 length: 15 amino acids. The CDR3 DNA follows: TGTGCCAGCAGACTAGCGGGAGGAGCTTACAATGAGCAGTTCTTC. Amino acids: CASRLAGGAYNEQFF.

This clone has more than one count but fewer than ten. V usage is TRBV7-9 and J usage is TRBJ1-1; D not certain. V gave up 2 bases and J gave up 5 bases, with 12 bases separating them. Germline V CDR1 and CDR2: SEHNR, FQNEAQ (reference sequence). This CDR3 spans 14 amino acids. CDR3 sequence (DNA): TGTGCCAGCAGCTTAACGTCGGACGGGACTGAAGCTTTCTTT. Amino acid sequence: CASSLTSDGTEAFF. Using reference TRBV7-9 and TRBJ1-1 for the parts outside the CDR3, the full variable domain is DTGVSQNPRHKITKRGQNVTFRCDPISEHNRLYWYRQTLGQGPEFLTYFQNEAQLEKSRLLSDRFSAERPKGSFSTLEIQRTEQGDSAMYLCASSLTSDGTEAFFGQGTRLTVV.

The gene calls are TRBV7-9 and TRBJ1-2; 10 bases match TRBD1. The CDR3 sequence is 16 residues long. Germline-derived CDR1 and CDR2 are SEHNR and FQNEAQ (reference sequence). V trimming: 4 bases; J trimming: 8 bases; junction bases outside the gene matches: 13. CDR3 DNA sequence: TGTGCCAGCAGCTCCCCCCCCAGACAGGGGGCGAGGGGCTACACCTTC. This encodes CASSSPPRQGARGYTF.

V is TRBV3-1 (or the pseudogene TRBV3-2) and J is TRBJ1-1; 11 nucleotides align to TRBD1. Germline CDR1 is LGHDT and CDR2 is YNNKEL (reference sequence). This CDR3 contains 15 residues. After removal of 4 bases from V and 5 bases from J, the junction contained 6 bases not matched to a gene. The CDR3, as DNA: TGTGCCAGCAGCCGCATGGACAGGGGGCAGACTGAAGCTTTCTTT. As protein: CASSRMDRGQTEAFF.

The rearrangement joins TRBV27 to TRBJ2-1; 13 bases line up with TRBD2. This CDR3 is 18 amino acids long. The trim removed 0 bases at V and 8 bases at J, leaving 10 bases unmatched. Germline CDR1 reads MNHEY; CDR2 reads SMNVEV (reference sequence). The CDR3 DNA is TGTGCCAGCAGTTTATCCCCTACCGGGACTAGCGGGATTCATGAGCAGTTCTTC. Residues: CASSLSPTGTSGIHEQFF.

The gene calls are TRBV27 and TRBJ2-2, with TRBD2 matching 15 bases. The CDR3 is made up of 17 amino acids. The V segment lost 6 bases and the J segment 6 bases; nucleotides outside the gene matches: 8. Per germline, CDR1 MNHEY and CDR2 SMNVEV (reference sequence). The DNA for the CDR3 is TGTGCCAGCAGCAAATGGACTAGCGGGAGGGCCCCCGGGGAGCTGTTTTTT. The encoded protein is CASSKWTSGRAPGELFF.

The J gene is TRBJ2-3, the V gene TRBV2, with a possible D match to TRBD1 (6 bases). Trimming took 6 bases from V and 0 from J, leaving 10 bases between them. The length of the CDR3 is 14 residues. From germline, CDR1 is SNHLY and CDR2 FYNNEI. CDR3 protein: CASSRQASTDTQYF. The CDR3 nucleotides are TGTGCCAGCAGCCGACAGGCTAGCACAGATACGCAGTATTTT.

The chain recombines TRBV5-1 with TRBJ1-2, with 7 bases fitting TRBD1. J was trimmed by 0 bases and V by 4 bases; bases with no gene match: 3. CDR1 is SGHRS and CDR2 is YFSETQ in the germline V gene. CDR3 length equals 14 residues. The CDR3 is CASSRTGANYGYTF. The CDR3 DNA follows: TGCGCCAGCAGCCGGACAGGAGCTAACTATGGCTACACCTTC.

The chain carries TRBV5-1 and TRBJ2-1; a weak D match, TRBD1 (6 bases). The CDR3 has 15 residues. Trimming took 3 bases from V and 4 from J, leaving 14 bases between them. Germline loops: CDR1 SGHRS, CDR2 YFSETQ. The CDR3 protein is CASSSGQSRYNEQFF. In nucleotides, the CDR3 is TGCGCCAGCAGCTCCGGACAGTCCCGGTACAATGAGCAGTTCTTC. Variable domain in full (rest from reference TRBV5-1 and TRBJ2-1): KAGVTQTPRYLIKTRGQQVTLSCSPISGHRSVSWYQQTPGQGLQFLFEYFSETQRNKGNFPGRFSGRQFSNSRSEMNVSTLELGDSALYLCASSSGQSRYNEQFFGPGTRLTVL.

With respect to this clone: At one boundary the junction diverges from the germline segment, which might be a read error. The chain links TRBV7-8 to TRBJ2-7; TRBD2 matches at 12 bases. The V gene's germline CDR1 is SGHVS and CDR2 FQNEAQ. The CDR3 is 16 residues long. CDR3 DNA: TGTGCCAGCAGCATAGCCCCTAGCGGGAGGGCCAACGAGCAGTACTTC. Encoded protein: CASSIAPSGRANEQYF.

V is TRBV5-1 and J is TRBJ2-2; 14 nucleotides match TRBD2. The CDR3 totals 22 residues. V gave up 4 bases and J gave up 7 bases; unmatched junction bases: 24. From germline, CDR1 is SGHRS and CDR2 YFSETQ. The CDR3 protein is CASSTTVGTTKPGLAGVGELFF. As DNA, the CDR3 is TGCGCCAGCAGCACTACCGTCGGGACAACTAAACCGGGACTAGCGGGAGTCGGGGAGCTGTTTTTT.

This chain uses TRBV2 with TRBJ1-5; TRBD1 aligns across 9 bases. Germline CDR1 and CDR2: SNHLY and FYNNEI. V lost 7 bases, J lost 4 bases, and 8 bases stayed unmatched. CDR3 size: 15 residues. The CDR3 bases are TGTGCCAGCACCCCGGGACAGGGTGGGAATCAGCCCCAGCATTTT. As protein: CASTPGQGGNQPQHF.

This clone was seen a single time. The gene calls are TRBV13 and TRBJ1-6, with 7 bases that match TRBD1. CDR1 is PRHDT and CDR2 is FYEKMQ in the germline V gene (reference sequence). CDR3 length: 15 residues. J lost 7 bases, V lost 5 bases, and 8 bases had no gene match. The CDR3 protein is CASSLLGQPNSPLHF. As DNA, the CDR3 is TGTGCCAGCAGCCTCCTGGGACAGCCAAATTCACCCCTCCACTTT.

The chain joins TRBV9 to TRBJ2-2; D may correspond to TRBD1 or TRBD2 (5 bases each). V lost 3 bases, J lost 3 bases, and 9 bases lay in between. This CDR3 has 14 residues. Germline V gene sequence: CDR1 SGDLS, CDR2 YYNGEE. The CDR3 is CASSEGPDTGELFF. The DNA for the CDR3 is TGTGCCAGCAGCGAGGGACCGGACACCGGGGAGCTGTTTTTT.

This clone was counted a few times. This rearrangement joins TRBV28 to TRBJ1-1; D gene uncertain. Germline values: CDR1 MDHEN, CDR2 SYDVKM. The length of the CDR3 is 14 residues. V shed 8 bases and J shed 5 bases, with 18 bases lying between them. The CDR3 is CASLGGSKTTEAFF. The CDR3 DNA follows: TGTGCCAGCCTAGGAGGGAGCAAGACGACTGAAGCTTTCTTT.

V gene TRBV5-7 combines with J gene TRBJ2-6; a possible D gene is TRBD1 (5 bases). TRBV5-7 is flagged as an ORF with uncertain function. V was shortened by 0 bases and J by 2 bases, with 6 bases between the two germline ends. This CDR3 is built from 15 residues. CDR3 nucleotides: TGTGCCAGCAGCTTGGTAGGGGCTGGGGCCAACGTCCTGACTTTC. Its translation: CASSLVGAGANVLTF.

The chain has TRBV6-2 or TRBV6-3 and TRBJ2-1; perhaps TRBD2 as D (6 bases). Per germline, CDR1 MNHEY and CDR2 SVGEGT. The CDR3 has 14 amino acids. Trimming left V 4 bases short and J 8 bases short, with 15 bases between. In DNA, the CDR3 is TGTGCCAGCAGTTCTGTGGGGGGAGGAGATGAGCAGTTCTTC. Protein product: CASSSVGGGDEQFF.

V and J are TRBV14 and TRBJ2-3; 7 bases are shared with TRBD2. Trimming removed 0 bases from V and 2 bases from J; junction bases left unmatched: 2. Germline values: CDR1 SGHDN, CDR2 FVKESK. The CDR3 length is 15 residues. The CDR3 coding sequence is TGTGCCAGCAGCCAAGAAGGGACTATCACAGATACGCAGTATTTT. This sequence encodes CASSQEGTITDTQYF. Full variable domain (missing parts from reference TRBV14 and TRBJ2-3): EAGVTQFPSHSVIEKGQTVTLRCDPISGHDNLYWYRRVMGKEIKFLLHFVKESKQDESGMPNNRFLAERTGGTYSTLKVQPAELEDSGVYFCASSQEGTITDTQYFGPGTRLTVL.

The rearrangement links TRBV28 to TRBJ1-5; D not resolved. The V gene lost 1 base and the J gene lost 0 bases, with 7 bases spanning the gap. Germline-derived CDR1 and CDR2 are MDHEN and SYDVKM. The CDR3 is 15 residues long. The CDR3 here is CASSLLGYSNQPQHF. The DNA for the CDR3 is TGTGCCAGCAGTTTATTGGGATATAGCAATCAGCCCCAGCATTTT. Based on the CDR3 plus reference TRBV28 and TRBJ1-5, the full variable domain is DVKVTQSSRYLVKRTGEKVFLECVQDMDHENMFWYRQDPGLGLRLIYFSYDVKMKEKGDIPEGYSVSREKKERFSLILESASTNQTSMYLCASSLLGYSNQPQHFGDGTRLSIL.

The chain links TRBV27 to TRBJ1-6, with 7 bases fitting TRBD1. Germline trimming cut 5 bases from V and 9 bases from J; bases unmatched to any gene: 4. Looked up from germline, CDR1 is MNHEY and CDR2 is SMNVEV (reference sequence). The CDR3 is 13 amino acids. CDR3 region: CASSPTGFSPLHF. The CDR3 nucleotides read TGTGCCAGCAGTCCGACAGGGTTTTCACCCCTCCACTTT.

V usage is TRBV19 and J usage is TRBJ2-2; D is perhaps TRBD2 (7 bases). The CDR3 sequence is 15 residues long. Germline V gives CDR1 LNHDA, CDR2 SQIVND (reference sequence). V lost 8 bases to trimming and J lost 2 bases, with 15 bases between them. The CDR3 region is CASHVGGQNTGELFF. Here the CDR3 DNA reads TGTGCCAGTCACGTCGGGGGGCAAAACACCGGGGAGCTGTTTTTT.

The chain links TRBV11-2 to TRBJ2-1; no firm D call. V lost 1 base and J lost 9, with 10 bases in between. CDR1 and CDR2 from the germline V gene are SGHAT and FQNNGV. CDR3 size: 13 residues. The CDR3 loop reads CASSLGGDPEQFF. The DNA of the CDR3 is TGTGCCAGCAGCTTAGGCGGAGATCCTGAGCAGTTCTTC.

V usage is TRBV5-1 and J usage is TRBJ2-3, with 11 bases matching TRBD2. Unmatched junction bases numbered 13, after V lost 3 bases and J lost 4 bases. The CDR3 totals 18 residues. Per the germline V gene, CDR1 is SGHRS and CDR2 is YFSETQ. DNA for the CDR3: TGCGCCAGCAGCTCCACCTCCGGGACTAGCGGTAGGGCAGATACGCAGTATTTT. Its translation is CASSSTSGTSGRADTQYF. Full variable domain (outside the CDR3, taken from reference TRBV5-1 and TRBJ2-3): KAGVTQTPRYLIKTRGQQVTLSCSPISGHRSVSWYQQTPGQGLQFLFEYFSETQRNKGNFPGRFSGRQFSNSRSEMNVSTLELGDSALYLCASSSTSGTSGRADTQYFGPGTRLTVL.

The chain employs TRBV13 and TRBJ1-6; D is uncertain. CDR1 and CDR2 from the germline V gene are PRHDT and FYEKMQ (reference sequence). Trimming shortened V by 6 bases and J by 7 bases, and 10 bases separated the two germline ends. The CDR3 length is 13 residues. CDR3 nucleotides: TGTGCCAGCAGGGGATACGTAAATTCACCCCTCCACTTT. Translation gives CASRGYVNSPLHF. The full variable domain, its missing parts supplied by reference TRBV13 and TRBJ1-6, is AAGVIQSPRHLIKEKRETATLKCYPIPRHDTVYWYQQGPGQDPQFLISFYEKMQSDKGSIPDRFSAQQFSDYHSELNMSSLELGDSALYFCASRGYVNSPLHFGNGTRLTVT.

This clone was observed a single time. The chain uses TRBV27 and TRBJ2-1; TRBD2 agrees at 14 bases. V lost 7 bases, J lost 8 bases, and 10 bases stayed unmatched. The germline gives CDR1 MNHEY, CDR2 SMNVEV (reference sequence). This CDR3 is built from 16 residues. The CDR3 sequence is CASTPEGTSGRHEQFF. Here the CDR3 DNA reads TGTGCCAGCACTCCAGAGGGGACTAGCGGGAGACATGAGCAGTTCTTC.

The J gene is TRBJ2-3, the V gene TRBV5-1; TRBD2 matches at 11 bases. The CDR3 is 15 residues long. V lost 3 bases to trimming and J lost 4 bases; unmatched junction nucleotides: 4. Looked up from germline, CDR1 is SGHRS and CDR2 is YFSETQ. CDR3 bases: TGCGCCAGCAGCTCCGGACTAGCGGGCCCAGATACGCAGTATTTT. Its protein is CASSSGLAGPDTQYF.